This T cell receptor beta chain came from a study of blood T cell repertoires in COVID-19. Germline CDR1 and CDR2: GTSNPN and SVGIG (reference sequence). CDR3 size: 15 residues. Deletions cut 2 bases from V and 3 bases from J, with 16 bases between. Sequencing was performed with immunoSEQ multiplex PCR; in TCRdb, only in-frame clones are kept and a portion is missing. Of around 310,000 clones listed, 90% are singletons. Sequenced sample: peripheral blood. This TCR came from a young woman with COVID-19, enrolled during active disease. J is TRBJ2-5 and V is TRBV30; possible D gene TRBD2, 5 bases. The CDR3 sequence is CAWSPLGSSKETQYF. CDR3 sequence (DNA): TGTGCCTGGAGTCCGCTAGGCTCTAGCAAAGAGACCCAGTACTTC.